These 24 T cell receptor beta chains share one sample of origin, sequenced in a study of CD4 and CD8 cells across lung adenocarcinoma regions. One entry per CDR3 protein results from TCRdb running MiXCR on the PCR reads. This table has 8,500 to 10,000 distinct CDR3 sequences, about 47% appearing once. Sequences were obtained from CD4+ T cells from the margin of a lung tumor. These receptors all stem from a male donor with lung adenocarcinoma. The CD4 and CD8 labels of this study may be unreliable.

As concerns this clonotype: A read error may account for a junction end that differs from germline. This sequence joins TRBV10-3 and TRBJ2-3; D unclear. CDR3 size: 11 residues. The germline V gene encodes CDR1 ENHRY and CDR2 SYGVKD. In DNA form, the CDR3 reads TGTGCCATGTGTGCGAAAGATATTCAGTACTTT. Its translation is CAMCAKDIQYF.

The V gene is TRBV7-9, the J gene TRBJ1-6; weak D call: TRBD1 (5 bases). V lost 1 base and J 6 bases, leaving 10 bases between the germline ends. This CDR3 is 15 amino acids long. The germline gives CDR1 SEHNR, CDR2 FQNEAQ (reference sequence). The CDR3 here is CASSLDGRVNSPLHF. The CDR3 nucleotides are TGTGCCAGCAGCTTAGATGGCAGGGTTAATTCACCCCTCCACTTT.

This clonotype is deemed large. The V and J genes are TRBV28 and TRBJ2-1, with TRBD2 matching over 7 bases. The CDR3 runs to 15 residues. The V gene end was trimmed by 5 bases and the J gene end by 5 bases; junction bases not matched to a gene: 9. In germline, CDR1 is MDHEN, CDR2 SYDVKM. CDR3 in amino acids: CASSLLAEAHNEQFF. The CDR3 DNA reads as TGTGCCAGCAGTCTCCTAGCGGAGGCCCACAATGAGCAGTTCTTC.

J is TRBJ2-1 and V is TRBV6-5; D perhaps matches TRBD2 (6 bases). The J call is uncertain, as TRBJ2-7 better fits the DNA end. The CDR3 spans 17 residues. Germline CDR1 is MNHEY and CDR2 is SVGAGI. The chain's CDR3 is CASSYFDLREISYEQYF. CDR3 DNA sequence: TGTGCCAGCAGTTACTTCGACCTCCGGGAGATCTCCTACGAGCAGTACTTC.

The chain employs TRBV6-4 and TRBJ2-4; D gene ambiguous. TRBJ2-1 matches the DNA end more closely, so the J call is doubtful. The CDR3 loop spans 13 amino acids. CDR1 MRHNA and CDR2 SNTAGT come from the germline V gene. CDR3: CASSVQSTNVQFF. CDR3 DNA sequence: TGTGCCAGCAGTGTCCAGAGTACCAATGTTCAGTTCTTC.

CDR3 bases: TGTGCCAGCAGTGAAGCCCAGGCGGGACTAGCGCCAACCGCGCGAGAGACCCAGTACTTC. Encoded protein: CASSEAQAGLAPTARETQYF. The rearrangement joins TRBV6-1 to TRBJ2-5, with 10 bases fitting TRBD2. The CDR3 sequence is 20 residues long. Losses at the gene ends were 0 bases for V and 4 bases for J; bases not matched to a gene: 17. In germline, CDR1 is MNHNS, CDR2 SASEGT.

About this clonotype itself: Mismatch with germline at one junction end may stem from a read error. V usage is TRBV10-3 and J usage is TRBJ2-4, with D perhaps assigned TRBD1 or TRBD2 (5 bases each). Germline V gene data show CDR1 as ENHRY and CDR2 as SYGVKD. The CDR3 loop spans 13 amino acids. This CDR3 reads CATGLGAKDIQYF. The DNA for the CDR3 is TGTGCCACGGGGCTGGGCGCCAAAGACATTCAGTACTTC.

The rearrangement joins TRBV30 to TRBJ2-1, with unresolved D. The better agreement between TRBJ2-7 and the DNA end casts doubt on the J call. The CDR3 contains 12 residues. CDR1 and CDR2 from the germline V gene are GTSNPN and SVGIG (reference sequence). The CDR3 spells CAWSVNVNEQYF. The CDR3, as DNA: TGTGCCTGGAGTGTAAATGTCAATGAGCAGTACTTC.

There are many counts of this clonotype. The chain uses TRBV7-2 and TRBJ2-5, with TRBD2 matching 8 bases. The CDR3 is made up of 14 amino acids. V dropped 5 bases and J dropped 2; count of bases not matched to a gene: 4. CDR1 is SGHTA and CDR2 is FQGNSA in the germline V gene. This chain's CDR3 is CASSPGGPQETQYF. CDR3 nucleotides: TGTGCCAGCAGCCCGGGGGGGCCACAAGAGACCCAGTACTTC.

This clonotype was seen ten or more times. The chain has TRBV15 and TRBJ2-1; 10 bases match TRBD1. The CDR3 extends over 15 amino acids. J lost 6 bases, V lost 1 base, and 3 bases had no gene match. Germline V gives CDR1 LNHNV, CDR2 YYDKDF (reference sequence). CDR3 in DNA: TGTGCCACCAGCAGAGTTGACAGGGGGCTCAATGAGCAGTTCTTC. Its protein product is CATSRVDRGLNEQFF.

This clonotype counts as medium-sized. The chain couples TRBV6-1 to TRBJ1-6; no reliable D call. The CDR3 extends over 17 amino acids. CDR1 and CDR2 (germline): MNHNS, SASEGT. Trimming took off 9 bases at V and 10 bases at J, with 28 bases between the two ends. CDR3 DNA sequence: TGTGCCAGTACCGACCCGGGATATGGTTTTTTTGGGTCACCCCTCCACTTT. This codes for CASTDPGYGFFGSPLHF.

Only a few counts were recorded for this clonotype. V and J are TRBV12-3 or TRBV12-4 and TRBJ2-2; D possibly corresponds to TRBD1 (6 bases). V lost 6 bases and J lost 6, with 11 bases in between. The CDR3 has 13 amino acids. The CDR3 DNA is TGTGCCAGCAGCTCAACAGGGTCCGGGGAGCTGTTTTTT. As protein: CASSSTGSGELFF.

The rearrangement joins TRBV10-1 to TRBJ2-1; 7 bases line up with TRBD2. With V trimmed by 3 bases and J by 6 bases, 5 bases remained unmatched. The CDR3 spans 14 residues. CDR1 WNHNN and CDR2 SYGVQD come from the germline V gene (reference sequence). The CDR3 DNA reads TGCGCCAGCAGTGAAATGGCGGGAGCCAATGAGCAGTTCTTC. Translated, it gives CASSEMAGANEQFF.

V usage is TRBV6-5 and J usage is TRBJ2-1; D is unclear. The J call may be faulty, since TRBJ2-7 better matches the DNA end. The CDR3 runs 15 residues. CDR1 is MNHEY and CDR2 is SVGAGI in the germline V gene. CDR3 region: CASSYRQGSLYEQYF. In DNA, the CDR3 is TGTGCCAGCAGTTACAGGCAAGGGTCTCTTTACGAGCAGTACTTC.

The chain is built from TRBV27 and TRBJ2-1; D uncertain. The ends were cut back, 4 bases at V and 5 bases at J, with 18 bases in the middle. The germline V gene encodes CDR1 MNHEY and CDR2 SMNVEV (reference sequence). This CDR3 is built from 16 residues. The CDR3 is CASSSTHSTGDNEQFF. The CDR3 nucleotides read TGTGCCAGCAGTTCCACCCATTCAACTGGAGACAATGAGCAGTTCTTC.

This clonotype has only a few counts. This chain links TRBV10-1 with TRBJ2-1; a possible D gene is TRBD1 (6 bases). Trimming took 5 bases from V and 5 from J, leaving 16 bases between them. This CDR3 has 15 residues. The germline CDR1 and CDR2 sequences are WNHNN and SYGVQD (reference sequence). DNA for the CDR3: TGCGCCAGCAGTTTGTCCAGGGGAGCCAACAATGAGCAGTTCTTC. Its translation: CASSLSRGANNEQFF.

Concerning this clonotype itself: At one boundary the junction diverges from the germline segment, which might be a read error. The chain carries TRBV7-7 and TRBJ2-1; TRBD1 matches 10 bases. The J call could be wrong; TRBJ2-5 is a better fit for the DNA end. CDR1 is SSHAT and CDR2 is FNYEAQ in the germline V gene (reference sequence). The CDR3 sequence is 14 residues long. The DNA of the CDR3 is TGTGCTAGCAGCCGACAGGGGGCTGGAGAGACCCAGTACTTC. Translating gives CASSRQGAGETQYF.

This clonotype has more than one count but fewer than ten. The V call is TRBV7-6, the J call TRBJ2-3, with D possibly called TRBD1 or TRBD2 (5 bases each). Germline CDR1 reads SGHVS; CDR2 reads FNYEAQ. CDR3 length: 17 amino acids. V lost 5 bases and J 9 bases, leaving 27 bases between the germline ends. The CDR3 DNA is TGTGCCAGCAGCCCAGAGTCCGGGGCCCCCCTGGGCGAGACGCAGTATTTT. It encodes CASSPESGAPLGETQYF. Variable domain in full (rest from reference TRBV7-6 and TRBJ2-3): GAGVSQSPRYKVTKRGQDVALRCDPISGHVSLYWYRQALGQGPEFLTYFNYEAQQDKSGLPNDRFSAERPEGSISTLTIQRTEQRDSAMYRCASSPESGAPLGETQYFGPGTRLTVL.

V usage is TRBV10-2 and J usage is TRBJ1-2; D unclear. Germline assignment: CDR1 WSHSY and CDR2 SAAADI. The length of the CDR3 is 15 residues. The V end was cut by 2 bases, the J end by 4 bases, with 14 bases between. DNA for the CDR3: TGCGCCAGCAGTGAGCTATCGGGGAACCCCTATGGCTACACCTTC. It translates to CASSELSGNPYGYTF.

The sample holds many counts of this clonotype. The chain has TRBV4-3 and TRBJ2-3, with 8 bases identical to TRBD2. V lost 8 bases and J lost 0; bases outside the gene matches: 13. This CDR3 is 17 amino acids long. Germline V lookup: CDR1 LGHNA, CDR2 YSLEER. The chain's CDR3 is CASRPGRGALSTDTQYF. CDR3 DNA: TGCGCCAGCCGCCCGGGGCGGGGGGCTCTAAGCACAGATACGCAGTATTTT.

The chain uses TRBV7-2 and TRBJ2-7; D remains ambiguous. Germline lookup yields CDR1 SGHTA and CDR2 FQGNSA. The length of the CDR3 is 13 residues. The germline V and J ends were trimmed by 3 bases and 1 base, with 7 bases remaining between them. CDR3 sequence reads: CASSFINSYEQYF. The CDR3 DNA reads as TGTGCCAGCAGCTTCATCAATTCCTACGAGCAGTACTTC.

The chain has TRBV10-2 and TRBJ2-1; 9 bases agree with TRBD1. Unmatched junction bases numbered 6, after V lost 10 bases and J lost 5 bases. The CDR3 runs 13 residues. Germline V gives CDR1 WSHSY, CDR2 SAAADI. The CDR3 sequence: CAIRTGADNEQFF. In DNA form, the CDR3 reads TGCGCCATCAGGACAGGGGCGGACAATGAGCAGTTCTTC.

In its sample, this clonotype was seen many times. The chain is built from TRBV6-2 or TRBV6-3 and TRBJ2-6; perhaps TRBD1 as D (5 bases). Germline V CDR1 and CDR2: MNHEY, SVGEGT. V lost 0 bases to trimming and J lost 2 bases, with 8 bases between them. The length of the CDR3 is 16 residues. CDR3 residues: CASSYSGRAGANVLTF. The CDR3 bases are TGTGCCAGCAGTTACTCGGGCAGGGCTGGGGCCAACGTCCTGACTTTC.

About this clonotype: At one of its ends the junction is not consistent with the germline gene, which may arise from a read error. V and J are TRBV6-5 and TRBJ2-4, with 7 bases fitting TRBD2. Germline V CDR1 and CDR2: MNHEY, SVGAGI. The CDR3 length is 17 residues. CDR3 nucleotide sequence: TGTGCCCGCAGTTACGGTGGGGGGGGGGGAGCCAAAGACACTCAGTACTTC. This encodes CARSYGGGGGAKDTQYF.